Below, 32 T cell receptor beta chains from the same sample are listed, as sequenced in a study of identical twins. TCRdb re-called the 5' RACE reads through MiXCR, storing one row per CDR3 protein. The sample lists 1,800,000 or so distinct CDR3 sequences, about 32% occurring once. The sequenced material came from cord blood. The source is a newborn girl in good health.

This clonotype has just a few counts. The chain has TRBV7-2 and TRBJ2-3, with 8 bases that match TRBD2. Germline CDR1 is SGHTA and CDR2 is FQGNSA. This CDR3 is 19 amino acids long. With V trimmed by 1 base and J by 2 bases, 14 bases remained unmatched. CDR3 nucleotides: TGTGCCAGCAGCTTAGTTGGCGGGAGGCGAGGGGGGGACACAGATACGCAGTATTTT. Translated: CASSLVGGRRGGDTDTQYF.

The chain joins TRBV3-1 to TRBJ2-7; the D gene could be TRBD1 or TRBD2 (5 bases each). The germline CDR1 and CDR2 sequences are LGHDT and YNNKEL (reference sequence). Trimming took off 4 bases at V and 6 bases at J, with 19 bases between the two ends. This CDR3 has 15 residues. The CDR3 DNA reads TGTGCCAGCAGCCTAAGGAACCCGGGACCAGGCGAGCAGTACTTC. This encodes CASSLRNPGPGEQYF.

V gene TRBV5-1 combines with J gene TRBJ1-6, with 7 bases fitting TRBD1. V was clipped by 4 bases and J by 9 bases; unmatched bases: 10. The CDR3 loop spans 15 amino acids. Germline lookup yields CDR1 SGHRS and CDR2 YFSETQ. CDR3 sequence reads: CASSRRQGVVSPLHF. CDR3 coding DNA: TGCGCCAGCAGCCGGAGACAGGGAGTTGTTTCACCCCTCCACTTT.

The table lists this clonotype with a few counts. CDR3 region: CSASTGQNTEAFF. CDR3 nucleotides: TGCAGTGCTAGTACGGGACAGAACACTGAAGCTTTCTTT. This chain joins TRBV20-1 and TRBJ1-1, with D tentatively TRBD1 (6 bases). Germline V lookup: CDR1 DFQATT, CDR2 SNEGSKA (reference sequence). The length of the CDR3 is 13 residues. Trimming took 3 bases from V and 1 from J, leaving 9 bases between them.

Details on this clonotype: One end of the junction fails to match germline, which may point to a read error. The chain carries TRBV12-3 or TRBV12-4 and TRBJ2-3; possibly TRBD1 for D (5 bases). The CDR3 runs 16 residues. As DNA, the CDR3 is TGTGCCGGCAGTTGTCCTGTCCAAGACAGCACAGATATGCAGTATTTT. This translates into CAGSCPVQDSTDMQYF.

This clonotype was detected once. V gene TRBV29-1 combines with J gene TRBJ2-1; D is unresolved. The J call may be faulty, since TRBJ2-7 better matches the DNA end. Germline CDR1 is SQVTM and CDR2 is ANQGSEA. The CDR3 totals 16 residues. DNA for the CDR3: TGCAGCGTTGAAGATCCAGACTCAAACTCCTACAATGAGCAGTACTTC. The encoded protein is CSVEDPDSNSYNEQYF.

The rearrangement links TRBV4-2 to TRBJ1-4; tentative D call: TRBD1 (5 bases). V lost 1 base, J lost 5 bases, and 11 bases lay in between. Per the germline V gene, CDR1 is LGHNA and CDR2 is YNFKEQ. The CDR3 runs to 15 residues. The CDR3 DNA follows: TGTGCCAGCAGCCAAGGGGCAGGGAGGAATGAAAAACTGTTTTTT. Translating it yields CASSQGAGRNEKLFF.

There are a few counts of this clonotype. The V gene is TRBV12-3 or TRBV12-4, the J gene TRBJ1-2; maybe TRBD1 (5 bases). The CDR3 loop spans 13 amino acids. V was trimmed by 4 bases and J by 4 bases, leaving 10 bases between them. This CDR3 reads CASSSGHFYGYTF. CDR3 DNA sequence: TGTGCCAGCAGTTCCGGACATTTCTATGGCTACACCTTC.

The chain couples TRBV5-1 to TRBJ2-1, with a tentative D call TRBD2 (6 bases). Trimming stripped 7 bases from V and 4 bases from J, with 33 bases between. CDR3 length: 20 amino acids. Germline CDR1 is SGHRS and CDR2 is YFSETQ. The CDR3 region is CASSSSLGGGRRGLYNEQFF. DNA for the CDR3: TGCGCCAGCTCGAGCTCCCTGGGGGGAGGCCGTAGGGGCCTGTACAATGAGCAGTTCTTC.

Notes on this clonotype: A read error is possible here, since a much larger clone lies one base away. The gene calls are TRBV5-1 and TRBJ2-7; no definite D call. The CDR3 has 14 residues. V shed 0 bases and J shed 7 bases, with 14 bases lying between them. From germline, CDR1 is SGHRS and CDR2 YFSETQ. CDR3 DNA sequence: TGCGCCAGCAGCTTGGCCGGGTATTACAATGAGCAGTACTTC. It yields the protein CASSLAGYYNEQYF.

This chain connects TRBV11-1 to TRBJ2-3; TRBD2 matches at 8 bases. The CDR3 contains 17 residues. Trimming took 2 bases from V and 1 from J; bases not matched to a gene: 8. Per the germline V gene, CDR1 is SGHAT and CDR2 is FQDESV (reference sequence). CDR3: CASSLIPSGPRTDTQYF. CDR3 DNA: TGTGCCAGCAGCTTAATACCTAGCGGGCCCCGCACAGATACGCAGTATTTT.

The V gene is TRBV3-1, the J gene TRBJ1-1; possible D gene TRBD1, 5 bases. There are 13 residues in the CDR3. V was pared by 1 base and J by 8 bases, with 11 bases between. Germline-derived CDR1 and CDR2 are LGHDT and YNNKEL (reference sequence). CDR3 in amino acids: CASSQVATAEAFF. The DNA of the CDR3 is TGTGCCAGCAGCCAAGTTGCGACAGCGGAAGCTTTCTTT.

As concerns this clonotype: Just one base apart from a much larger clone, this may be a read error. V gene TRBV6-1 combines with J gene TRBJ1-1; D call uncertain. This CDR3 region has 13 residues. Germline values: CDR1 MNHNS, CDR2 SASEGT. The germline V and J ends were trimmed by 1 base and 1 base, with 4 bases remaining between them. CDR3 amino acids: CASSEVRNTEAFF. CDR3 sequence (DNA): TGTGCCAGCAGTGAAGTGCGGAACACTGAAGCTTTCTTT.

This clonotype was observed a few times. The chain couples TRBV19 to TRBJ2-4; no clear D gene. With 3 bases removed from V and 1 base from J, the gap between germline ends came to 7 bases. Germline V lookup: CDR1 LNHDA, CDR2 SQIVND (reference sequence). The CDR3 is 14 residues long. The CDR3 nucleotides read TGTGCCAGTAGTATCAGGCCGGCCAAAAACATTCAGTACTTC. Residues: CASSIRPAKNIQYF.

The DNA of the CDR3 is TGCGCCAGCAGCTATGGCCGGGGGGTTCAGTCCTACAATGAGCAGTTCTTC. This translates into CASSYGRGVQSYNEQFF. The V gene is TRBV5-1, the J gene TRBJ2-1, with 7 bases that match TRBD2. Per germline, CDR1 SGHRS and CDR2 YFSETQ. The CDR3 is 17 residues long. The J segment lost 1 base and the V segment lost 3 bases, leaving 10 bases of the junction unmatched.

This clonotype was observed a few times. V gene TRBV4-1 combines with J gene TRBJ2-3; 8 positions agree with TRBD2. The V and J ends lost 1 base and 2 bases, in that order; junction bases with no gene match: 11. CDR3 length equals 18 residues. The germline V gene encodes CDR1 MGHRA and CDR2 YSYEKL. This chain's CDR3 is CASSQGLAKRSHTDTQYF. CDR3 coding DNA: TGCGCCAGCAGCCAAGGACTAGCGAAGCGATCACACACAGATACGCAGTATTTT.

The chain links TRBV12-3 or TRBV12-4 to TRBJ2-3; 9 nucleotides match TRBD2. The CDR3 totals 13 residues. The junction had 1 base not matched to a gene; V was cut back by 1 base and J by 8 bases. Here the CDR3 reads CASSLGSGGTQYF. CDR3 nucleotide sequence: TGTGCCAGCAGTTTAGGTAGCGGGGGTACGCAGTATTTT.

This sequence joins TRBV27 and TRBJ2-7; tentatively, D is TRBD1 or TRBD2 (5 bases each). Germline V gives CDR1 MNHEY, CDR2 SMNVEV (reference sequence). The CDR3 sequence is 13 residues long. Trimming shortened V by 5 bases and J by 7 bases, and 15 bases separated the two germline ends. CDR3 amino acids: CASSAFGTEEQYF. The CDR3 bases are TGTGCCAGCAGTGCCTTCGGGACGGAGGAGCAGTACTTC.

The rearrangement joins TRBV5-4 to TRBJ2-7, with D perhaps matching TRBD2 (6 bases). Trimming cost V 3 bases and J 0 bases, with 16 bases left between them. CDR3 length: 16 residues. Germline values: CDR1 SGHNT, CDR2 YYREEE (reference sequence). CDR3 DNA: TGTGCCAGCAGCTCCCCTCGAGGGAGGAGCTCCTACGAGCAGTACTTC. Protein: CASSSPRGRSSYEQYF.

The gene calls are TRBV5-1 and TRBJ1-1, with D hard to call. Germline V lookup: CDR1 SGHRS, CDR2 YFSETQ. CDR3 size: 13 residues. Trimming took off 1 base at V and 6 bases at J, with 10 bases between the two ends. The CDR3 region is CASSLMREAEAFF. The CDR3 region has the DNA TGCGCCAGCAGCTTGATGAGGGAAGCTGAAGCTTTCTTT. The whole variable domain, remainder taken from reference TRBV5-1 and TRBJ1-1, is KAGVTQTPRYLIKTRGQQVTLSCSPISGHRSVSWYQQTPGQGLQFLFEYFSETQRNKGNFPGRFSGRQFSNSRSEMNVSTLELGDSALYLCASSLMREAEAFFGQGTRLTVV.

There are a few counts of this clonotype. The rearrangement uses TRBV6-6 and TRBJ2-7; no definite D call. CDR3 length: 14 amino acids. The V and J ends lost 6 bases and 0 bases respectively, with 12 bases between them. CDR1 is MNHNY, CDR2 SVGAGI, per germline (reference sequence). CDR3 region: CASRSTKSSYEQYF. CDR3 DNA sequence: TGTGCCAGCAGGTCTACAAAGAGCTCCTACGAGCAGTACTTC.

There are a few counts of this clonotype. J is TRBJ1-1 and V is TRBV29-1; D may be TRBD1 (5 bases). Looked up from germline, CDR1 is SQVTM and CDR2 is ANQGSEA. The V gene lost 6 bases and the J gene lost 1 base, with 15 bases spanning the gap. The CDR3 length is 14 residues. CDR3 DNA: TGCAGCGTAAAGTGGGACGGACGGAACACTGAAGCTTTCTTT. Its translation: CSVKWDGRNTEAFF.

A word on this clonotype: The junction and the germline gene differ at one end; a read error may be behind it. This chain uses TRBV7-2 with TRBJ2-3; maybe TRBD2 (6 bases). CDR1 and CDR2 (germline): SGHTA, FQGNSA. The CDR3 has 16 residues. CDR3 protein: CASGFAPGLRTDTQYF. CDR3 DNA sequence: TGTGCCAGCGGCTTCGCCCCGGGACTCCGCACAGATACGCAGTATTTT.

The V gene is TRBV2, the J gene TRBJ1-2; D is ambiguous. This CDR3 region has 15 residues. Germline V gene data show CDR1 as SNHLY and CDR2 as FYNNEI. Trimming pared 2 bases from V and 4 bases from J, leaving 14 bases between. CDR3 in amino acids: CASSERSWPAYGYTF. The CDR3 DNA reads TGTGCCAGCAGTGAAAGGTCGTGGCCAGCCTATGGCTACACCTTC.

The chain's CDR3 is CASKQGHSPLHF. In nucleotides, the CDR3 is TGTGCCAGCAAACAGGGACATTCACCCCTCCACTTT. The chain carries TRBV28 and TRBJ1-6; the D gene is possibly TRBD1 (6 bases). Germline loops: CDR1 MDHEN, CDR2 SYDVKM. The CDR3 is 12 amino acids. Trimming stripped 7 bases from V and 8 bases from J, with 9 bases between.

In its sample, this clonotype was seen a few times. The chain employs TRBV20-1 and TRBJ2-3; perhaps D is TRBD1 or TRBD2 (5 bases each). The CDR3 has 13 amino acids. Germline-derived CDR1 and CDR2 are DFQATT and SNEGSKA (reference sequence). Trimming cost V 6 bases and J 5 bases, with 15 bases left between them. CDR3 amino acids: CSAGGGTIDTQYF. DNA for the CDR3: TGCAGTGCAGGTGGGGGTACGATAGATACGCAGTATTTT.

This chain uses TRBV2 with TRBJ2-1, with D possibly called TRBD1 or TRBD2 (5 bases each). The germline V gene encodes CDR1 SNHLY and CDR2 FYNNEI. Trimming took off 2 bases at V and 5 bases at J, with 13 bases between the two ends. This CDR3 has 15 amino acids. CDR3 loop: CASSEQGGYHNEQFF. In DNA form, the CDR3 reads TGTGCCAGCAGTGAACAGGGCGGGTATCACAATGAGCAGTTCTTC. The variable domain in full, with the rest retrieved from reference TRBV2 and TRBJ2-1, is EPEVTQTPSHQVTQMGQEVILRCVPISNHLYFYWYRQILGQKVEFLVSFYNNEISEKSEIFDDQFSVERPDGSNFTLKIRSTKLEDSAMYFCASSEQGGYHNEQFFGPGTRLTVL.

The chain employs TRBV3-1 and TRBJ2-2, with TRBD1 matching 7 bases. V shed 0 bases, J shed 4 bases, and the junction held 5 bases outside the gene matches. The germline V gene encodes CDR1 LGHDT and CDR2 YNNKEL (reference sequence). The length of the CDR3 is 16 residues. The CDR3 protein is CASSQDQGEFTGELFF. In DNA, the CDR3 is TGTGCCAGCAGCCAAGACCAGGGGGAATTCACCGGGGAGCTGTTTTTT.

Only a few counts were recorded for this clonotype. The genes are TRBV12-3 or TRBV12-4 and TRBJ2-1; a possible D gene is TRBD1 (6 bases). The V gene lost 5 bases and the J gene lost 9 bases, with 20 bases spanning the gap. This CDR3 contains 15 residues. The CDR3, as DNA: TGTGCCAGCAGTCTACAGAGTTACAGGGTTGTTGAGCAGTTCTTC. Its translation is CASSLQSYRVVEQFF.

The V and J genes are TRBV5-1 and TRBJ2-3, with D perhaps TRBD1 or TRBD2 (6 bases each). CDR3 length equals 15 residues. V gave up 0 bases and J gave up 4 bases, with 12 bases separating them. The V gene's germline CDR1 is SGHRS and CDR2 YFSETQ. In nucleotides, the CDR3 is TGCGCCAGCAGCTTGGGGGGGGCAGGGGCAGATACGCAGTATTTT. Its translation: CASSLGGAGADTQYF.

V usage is TRBV7-9 and J usage is TRBJ1-4; 10 bases line up with TRBD1. The CDR3 totals 15 residues. The V gene end was trimmed by 3 bases and the J gene end by 6 bases; junction bases not matched to a gene: 4. Germline values: CDR1 SEHNR, CDR2 FQNEAQ (reference sequence). Written as DNA, the CDR3 is TGTGCCAGCAGCTTCCCCGGGACAGGGGATGAAAAACTGTTTTTT. Translated: CASSFPGTGDEKLFF.

The gene calls are TRBV20-1 and TRBJ2-3; D is perhaps TRBD2 (6 bases). The CDR3 sequence is 13 residues long. Germline values: CDR1 DFQATT, CDR2 SNEGSKA (reference sequence). The V end lost 3 bases, the J end lost 1 base, and 8 bases lay between the germline ends. CDR3 loop: CSASCGGTDTQYF. In DNA, the CDR3 is TGCAGTGCTAGCTGCGGGGGCACAGATACGCAGTATTTT.